This T cell receptor (beta chain) was recorded in a study of T cells after yellow fever vaccination. CDR3 length: 16 amino acids. CDR1 is MNHNS, CDR2 SASEGT, per germline. The V and J ends lost 7 bases and 4 bases respectively, with 23 bases between them. A single record per CDR3 protein comes from TCRdb applying MiXCR to the 5' RACE reads. The profile shows around 250,000 distinct CDR3 sequences, 6.9% of them singletons. This material consisted of CD4+ T cells sorted from PBMCs, taken 15 days after the yellow fever booster vaccination. The TCR originated in a man aged 30-40 years who received the YFV17D yellow fever vaccine. The chain employs TRBV6-1 and TRBJ2-7; possible D gene TRBD1, 6 bases. This chain's CDR3 is CASTITRGETRYEQYF. In nucleotides, the CDR3 is TGTGCCAGCACTATTACCAGGGGTGAGACAAGATACGAGCAGTACTTC.